The 25 T cell receptor beta chains below all came from one sample that was sequenced in a study of T cell responses to AZD1222 COVID-19 vaccine. The protocol was immunoSEQ multiplex PCR, while the TCRdb copy is restricted to in-frame clones and leaves out a portion. The top ten hold over 3% of the sample, which has 95,000 to 120,000 clones, approximately 90% seen once. Sample: peripheral blood, taken on day 0 of MenACWY control vaccination. These receptor sequences come from an adult in good health.

The CDR3 is CATSVAGDPDTQYF. Written as DNA, the CDR3 is TGTGCCACCAGCGTAGCTGGGGACCCAGATACGCAGTATTTT. The chain uses TRBV24-1 and TRBJ2-3; tentatively, D is TRBD1 or TRBD2 (5 bases each). This CDR3 is built from 14 residues. From germline, CDR1 is KGHDR and CDR2 SFDVKD. V was pared by 7 bases and J by 4 bases, with 14 bases between.

The J gene is TRBJ2-1, the V gene TRBV29-1, with 10 bases matching TRBD1. The length of the CDR3 is 12 residues. Trimming at V came to 7 bases and at J to 14 bases, leaving 11 bases not matched to a gene. Germline-derived CDR1 and CDR2 are SQVTM and ANQGSEA. The CDR3 DNA reads as TGCAGCGCCACCCGGGACAGGGGACGGAAGTTCTTC. Amino acid sequence: CSATRDRGRKFF.

The V gene is TRBV5-1, the J gene TRBJ2-7; a weak D match, TRBD1 (5 bases). Trimming pared 4 bases from V and 2 bases from J, leaving 13 bases between. This CDR3 is 14 amino acids long. Germline V gives CDR1 SGHRS, CDR2 YFSETQ. This CDR3 is CASSPTGSTYEQYF. The CDR3 region has the DNA TGCGCCAGCAGCCCTACAGGTTCTACCTACGAGCAGTACTTC.

V usage is TRBV6-5 and J usage is TRBJ2-7; D gene uncertain. With 6 bases removed from V and 5 bases from J, the gap between germline ends came to 17 bases. The CDR3 consists of 14 residues. Looked up from germline, CDR1 is MNHEY and CDR2 is SVGAGI. The CDR3 region has the DNA TGTGCCAGCAGCCCCGGGCCAAGTCAGAACGAGCAGTACTTC. It encodes CASSPGPSQNEQYF.

This clone was recorded once. The chain employs TRBV9 and TRBJ2-5, with D possibly TRBD1 on 6 matching bases. The CDR3 loop spans 13 amino acids. Germline values: CDR1 SGDLS, CDR2 YYNGEE. V dropped 3 bases and J dropped 4 bases, with 10 bases sitting between them. CDR3 sequence (DNA): TGTGCCAGCAGCGCCTTGACAGGAGAGACCCAGTACTTC. It codes for CASSALTGETQYF.

The chain is built from TRBV18 and TRBJ1-2; D might be TRBD1 (5 bases). V lost 1 base and J lost 4, with 10 bases in between. There are 14 residues in the CDR3. Germline V gives CDR1 KGHSH, CDR2 LQKENI. CDR3 in DNA: TGTGCCAGCTCACCACGGGACGGCCTCTATGGCTACACCTTC. Residues: CASSPRDGLYGYTF.

The rearrangement links TRBV15 to TRBJ1-3; D is uncertain. Germline V gene lookup returns CDR1 LNHNV and CDR2 YYDKDF (reference sequence). V was shortened by 0 bases and J by 4 bases, with 13 bases between the two germline ends. The CDR3 consists of 16 residues. As DNA, the CDR3 is TGTGCCACCAGCAGAGATCCCGGGAAAGGCGGAAACACCATATATTTT. Translating gives CATSRDPGKGGNTIYF.

The V and J genes are TRBV11-2 and TRBJ1-1; 11 positions agree with TRBD1. The germline gives CDR1 SGHAT, CDR2 FQNNGV. Unmatched junction bases numbered 6, after V lost 5 bases and J lost 10 bases. The CDR3 is 13 residues long. DNA of the CDR3: TGTGCCAGCAGCCCCGGACAGGGGGCCGGAGCTTTCTTT. Translated, it gives CASSPGQGAGAFF.

The chain links TRBV18 to TRBJ2-2; possibly TRBD1 for D (5 bases). V shed 0 bases and J shed 3 bases, with 11 bases lying between them. The CDR3 runs 16 residues. Germline V gives CDR1 KGHSH, CDR2 LQKENI. The CDR3 sequence is CASSPPSGSDTGELFF. The CDR3 nucleotides read TGTGCCAGCTCACCACCTTCAGGGTCGGACACCGGGGAGCTGTTTTTT.

The rearrangement uses TRBV28 and TRBJ1-4; no clear D. V lost 5 bases, J lost 4 bases, and 11 bases lay in between. This CDR3 is built from 14 residues. Germline-derived CDR1 and CDR2 are MDHEN and SYDVKM. The CDR3 DNA reads as TGTGCCAGCAGTCGGATCGGATATAATGAAAAACTGTTTTTT. Its translation: CASSRIGYNEKLFF.

The J gene is TRBJ1-1, the V gene TRBV6-5; D is ambiguous. Germline CDR1 MNHEY, CDR2 SVGAGI. The CDR3 spans 14 residues. V was shortened by 0 bases and J by 3 bases, with 8 bases between the two germline ends. The DNA for the CDR3 is TGTGCCAGCAGTTACTCCGGACGGGACACTGAAGCTTTCTTT. As protein: CASSYSGRDTEAFF.

On this clone: The sample carries other DNA sequences with the same CDR3. This chain links TRBV6-5 with TRBJ1-5, with D possibly being TRBD1 (5 bases). The V end lost 6 bases, the J end lost 0 bases, and 12 bases lay between the germline ends. Germline CDR1 MNHEY, CDR2 SVGAGI. The CDR3 consists of 15 residues. The CDR3 spells CASSLSGNSNQPQHF. The CDR3 bases are TGTGCCAGCAGCTTATCAGGGAATAGCAATCAGCCCCAGCATTTT.

The chain uses TRBV29-1 and TRBJ1-5; maybe TRBD1 (6 bases). Germline-derived CDR1 and CDR2 are SQVTM and ANQGSEA. This CDR3 region has 14 residues. V dropped 5 bases and J dropped 5 bases, with 16 bases sitting between them. CDR3 sequence (DNA): TGCAGCGTTCGTGCGGGGGGGGCCGATCAGCCCCAGCATTTT. As protein: CSVRAGGADQPQHF.

The J gene is TRBJ1-1, the V gene TRBV29-1, with 7 nucleotides matching TRBD1. V shed 6 bases and J 7 bases; nucleotides not matched to a gene: 5. The germline V gene encodes CDR1 SQVTM and CDR2 ANQGSEA. The CDR3 spans 11 residues. CDR3 sequence: CSVPGQSEAFF. DNA for the CDR3: TGCAGCGTCCCGGGACAGAGTGAAGCTTTCTTT. The whole variable domain, filled in from reference TRBV29-1 and TRBJ1-1, reads SAVISQKPSRDICQRGTSLTIQCQVDSQVTMMFWYRQQPGQSLTLIATANQGSEATYESGFVIDKFPISRPNLTFSTLTVSNMSPEDSSIYLCSVPGQSEAFFGQGTRLTVV.

This chain uses TRBV5-6 with TRBJ2-1, with a weak D call TRBD2 (6 bases). The CDR3 extends over 15 amino acids. The germline V gene encodes CDR1 SGHDT and CDR2 YYEEEE. Trimming shortened V by 1 base and J by 6 bases, and 14 bases separated the two germline ends. The CDR3 DNA is TGTGCCAGCAGCTTGCGTGGGGGGTCGGGCAATGAGCAGTTCTTC. This translates into CASSLRGGSGNEQFF.

This chain uses TRBV5-8 with TRBJ2-1; TRBD1 or TRBD2 may be the D gene (5 bases each). V was trimmed by 1 base and J by 6 bases, leaving 14 bases between them. Germline loops: CDR1 SGHTS, CDR2 YDEGEE. The CDR3 runs 15 residues. CDR3 protein: CASSLRGRIGNEQFF. For the CDR3, the DNA is TGTGCCAGCAGCTTGCGGGGCAGGATAGGCAATGAGCAGTTCTTC.

The V call is TRBV5-4, the J call TRBJ1-6; the D gene is possibly TRBD1 (5 bases). V was cut by 4 bases and J by 7 bases, with 18 bases left in between. Germline CDR1 and CDR2: SGHNT and YYREEE (reference sequence). The CDR3 consists of 16 residues. CDR3 coding DNA: TGTGCCAGCAGCCTATTTGGAGACAGATACAATTCACCCCTCCACTTT. This sequence encodes CASSLFGDRYNSPLHF.

The chain has TRBV6-4 and TRBJ1-1; 8 bases align to TRBD1. Germline trimming cut 6 bases from V and 5 bases from J; bases unmatched to any gene: 11. The CDR3 has 15 residues. Germline V lookup: CDR1 MRHNA, CDR2 SNTAGT. The chain's CDR3 is CASSPTDRGSTEAFF. The CDR3 coding sequence is TGTGCCAGCAGCCCAACCGACAGGGGTTCAACTGAAGCTTTCTTT.

The genes are TRBV4-2 and TRBJ1-1, with a possible D match to TRBD1 (6 bases). This CDR3 region has 17 residues. The germline V gene encodes CDR1 LGHNA and CDR2 YNFKEQ. V lost 0 bases to trimming and J lost 1 base, with 15 bases between them. The chain's CDR3 is CASSQDWANRANTEAFF. The CDR3 nucleotides read TGTGCCAGCAGCCAAGATTGGGCGAACAGGGCGAACACTGAAGCTTTCTTT.

CDR3: CASSQWDSALNSPLHF. The CDR3 DNA follows: TGCGCCAGCAGCCAATGGGACAGCGCCCTTAATTCACCCCTCCACTTT. V is TRBV4-3 and J is TRBJ1-6; 7 bases map to TRBD1. Trimming at V came to 2 bases and at J to 6 bases, leaving 7 bases not matched to a gene. The CDR3 contains 16 residues. Germline CDR1 LGHNA, CDR2 YSLEER.

The V and J genes are TRBV5-1 and TRBJ2-2; 10 positions match TRBD1. This CDR3 is built from 16 residues. Unmatched junction bases numbered 9, after V lost 4 bases and J lost 6 bases. CDR1 and CDR2 from the germline V gene are SGHRS and YFSETQ. As DNA, the CDR3 is TGCGCCAGCAGCCTATCTGACAGGGGGCTGGCCGGGGAGCTGTTTTTT. This codes for CASSLSDRGLAGELFF.

This clone was recorded at least ten times. The chain joins TRBV7-9 to TRBJ1-5; D may be TRBD1 (5 bases). CDR1 SEHNR and CDR2 FQNEAQ come from the germline V gene (reference sequence). This CDR3 is 16 amino acids long. V was clipped by 1 base and J by 3 bases, with 13 bases between them. The CDR3 region is CASSLGGTDLNQPQHF. Written as DNA, the CDR3 is TGTGCCAGCAGCTTAGGCGGGACGGATCTCAATCAGCCCCAGCATTTT.

The genes are TRBV4-1 and TRBJ2-3; D ambiguous. The V and J ends lost 3 bases and 3 bases respectively, with 7 bases between them. CDR1 and CDR2 from the germline V gene are MGHRA and YSYEKL. This CDR3 has 13 residues. The chain's CDR3 is CASSHPRTDTQYF. CDR3 bases: TGCGCCAGCAGCCACCCGAGGACAGATACGCAGTATTTT.

The chain combines TRBV29-1 with TRBJ1-3, with D unresolved. The CDR3 is made up of 12 amino acids. Trimming shortened V by 7 bases and J by 2 bases, and 9 bases separated the two germline ends. Germline assignment: CDR1 SQVTM and CDR2 ANQGSEA. The CDR3 sequence is CSGRKAGNTIYF. CDR3 nucleotides: TGCAGCGGGAGGAAGGCTGGAAACACCATATATTTT.

This clone was counted a single time. The CDR3, as DNA: TGTGCCAGCTCACCAGGGTTAGCCGAGCAGTACTTC. Residues: CASSPGLAEQYF. The genes are TRBV18 and TRBJ2-7; D ambiguous. This CDR3 region has 12 residues. CDR1 KGHSH and CDR2 LQKENI come from the germline V gene. V gave up 2 bases and J gave up 6 bases, with 8 bases separating them. Filled out from reference TRBV18 and TRBJ2-7, the complete variable domain reads NAGVMQNPRHLVRRRGQEARLRCSPMKGHSHVYWYRQLPEEGLKFMVYLQKENIIDESGMPKERFSAEFPKEGPSILRIQQVVRGDSAAYFCASSPGLAEQYFGPGTRLTVT.